A single sample is the source of the 20 T cell receptor beta chains below, sequenced in a study of blood T cell repertoires in COVID-19. Generated by immunoSEQ multiplex PCR, the TCRdb table keeps only in-frame clones and is missing some. The data show about 240,000 clones, with approximately 86% seen just once and approximately 3.5% held by the top ten. Sequenced sample: PBMCs or T cells enriched from blood (not recorded which). The receptors were gathered from a woman in her thirties or forties with acute COVID-19.

Only a few counts were recorded for this clone. The genes are TRBV2 and TRBJ2-5; TRBD2 aligns across 7 bases. The length of the CDR3 is 15 residues. V lost 2 bases and J lost 2; bases outside the gene matches: 5. Germline CDR1 reads SNHLY; CDR2 reads FYNNEI. DNA of the CDR3: TGTGCCAGCAGTGAATGGAATAGCGGGCAAGAGACCCAGTACTTC. As protein: CASSEWNSGQETQYF.

V is TRBV6-1 and J is TRBJ2-3; TRBD2 matches 7 bases. From germline, CDR1 is MNHNS and CDR2 SASEGT. The V gene end was trimmed by 2 bases and the J gene end by 0 bases; junction bases not matched to a gene: 5. The CDR3 is made up of 16 amino acids. CDR3 nucleotides: TGTGCCAGCAGTGAACGGGGGGAGGCTAGCACAGATACGCAGTATTTT. Its protein is CASSERGEASTDTQYF.

The chain's CDR3 is CASSLMVAGAGEQFF. The CDR3, as DNA: TGTGCCAGCAGCTTAATGGTAGCGGGAGCTGGTGAGCAGTTCTTC. The chain recombines TRBV7-3 with TRBJ2-1; the match to TRBD2 covers 9 bases. Germline V lookup: CDR1 SGHTA, CDR2 FQGTGA. Trimming at V came to 1 base and at J to 9 bases, leaving 7 bases not matched to a gene. The CDR3 totals 15 residues. Drawing the rest from reference TRBV7-3 and TRBJ2-1, the complete variable domain is GAGVSQTPSNKVTEKGKYVELRCDPISGHTALYWYRQSLGQGPEFLIYFQGTGAADDSGLPNDRFFAVRPEGSVSTLKIQRTERGDSAVYLCASSLMVAGAGEQFFGPGTRLTVL.

This chain links TRBV11-3 with TRBJ2-3; 14 nucleotides line up with TRBD2. The germline V gene encodes CDR1 SGHNT and CDR2 YENEEA. V dropped 5 bases and J dropped 6; count of bases not matched to a gene: 7. CDR3 length: 16 amino acids. DNA of the CDR3: TGTGCCAGCAGCCCGGGACTAGCGGGAGCGTCTGATACGCAGTATTTT. It codes for CASSPGLAGASDTQYF. The variable domain in full, completed from reference TRBV11-3 and TRBJ2-3, reads EAGVVQSPRYKIIEKKQPVAFWCNPISGHNTLYWYLQNLGQGPELLIRYENEEAVDDSQLPKDRFSAERLKGVDSTLKIQPAELGDSAVYLCASSPGLAGASDTQYFGPGTRLTVL.

V is TRBV30 and J is TRBJ1-2, with 11 bases that match TRBD1. The CDR3 contains 14 residues. The V segment lost 4 bases and the J segment 9 bases; nucleotides outside the gene matches: 10. Germline CDR1 and CDR2: GTSNPN and SVGIG (reference sequence). The CDR3, as DNA: TGTGCCTGGATTGATGAGGACAGGGGGCACAGCTACACCTTC. It codes for CAWIDEDRGHSYTF.

This clone was observed a few times. This rearrangement joins TRBV5-1 to TRBJ1-2, with TRBD1 identical over 7 bases. J was trimmed by 3 bases and V by 0 bases; bases with no gene match: 2. The CDR3 is 14 residues long. The V gene's germline CDR1 is SGHRS and CDR2 YFSETQ. CDR3 nucleotides: TGCGCCAGCAGCTTGGGACAGGGAGACTATGGCTACACCTTC. This translates into CASSLGQGDYGYTF.

The V gene is TRBV5-4, the J gene TRBJ2-1; 9 nucleotides match TRBD2. Germline V gene data show CDR1 as SGHNT and CDR2 as YYREEE (reference sequence). The CDR3 is 15 amino acids. V shed 5 bases, J shed 2 bases, and the junction held 5 bases outside the gene matches. The CDR3 DNA follows: TGTGCCAGCAGTTCTAGCGGGACGGCCTACAATGAGCAGTTCTTC. Amino acids: CASSSSGTAYNEQFF.

A remark on this clone: The junction departs from the called germline gene at one end, perhaps through a read error. V gene TRBV7-7 combines with J gene TRBJ2-3; 10 nucleotides align to TRBD2. This CDR3 has 15 residues. Germline V gene data show CDR1 as SSHAT and CDR2 as FNYEAQ (reference sequence). The CDR3 is CASSLALAGVDTQYF. CDR3 sequence (DNA): TGTGCTAGCAGCTTAGCTCTAGCGGGAGTAGATACGCAGTATTTT.

The chain couples TRBV18 to TRBJ2-3, with TRBD2 matching over 7 bases. Per germline, CDR1 KGHSH and CDR2 LQKENI. The CDR3 runs 15 residues. After removal of 5 bases from V and 6 bases from J, the junction contained 11 bases not matched to a gene. In DNA form, the CDR3 reads TGTGCCAGCTCAAACCTAGCGGAGGGGACGGATACGCAGTATTTT. The encoded protein is CASSNLAEGTDTQYF.

A single count supports this clone. V usage is TRBV11-3 and J usage is TRBJ2-3, with a tentative D call TRBD2 (7 bases). Trimming stripped 5 bases from V and 2 bases from J, with 11 bases between. CDR3 length: 14 amino acids. CDR1 SGHNT and CDR2 YENEEA come from the germline V gene. The CDR3 DNA reads as TGTGCCAGCAGCGCGGGGGCCCCCACAGATACGCAGTATTTT. Protein: CASSAGAPTDTQYF.

The V and J genes are TRBV24-1 and TRBJ2-2; 11 nucleotides line up with TRBD1. Germline values: CDR1 KGHDR, CDR2 SFDVKD. CDR3 size: 16 residues. The trim removed 7 bases at V and 7 bases at J, leaving 10 bases unmatched. The CDR3 region is CATSPSGQGAGGELFF. The CDR3 DNA sequence: TGTGCCACCAGCCCCTCCGGACAGGGGGCAGGCGGGGAGCTGTTTTTT.

The CDR3 sequence is CASSQEEQGNSPLHF. CDR3 DNA sequence: TGCGCCAGCAGCCAAGAGGAACAGGGTAATTCACCCCTCCACTTT. The chain has TRBV4-1 and TRBJ1-6; tentatively, D is TRBD1 (6 bases). There are 15 residues in the CDR3. Germline loops: CDR1 MGHRA, CDR2 YSYEKL. V gave up 0 bases and J gave up 6 bases, with 9 bases separating them.

This clone is a singleton in its sample. The V gene is TRBV11-3, the J gene TRBJ2-5; 8 nucleotides match TRBD1. The CDR3 contains 13 residues. Germline V gene sequence: CDR1 SGHNT, CDR2 YENEEA. Trimming took 7 bases from V and 5 from J; bases not matched to a gene: 6. The CDR3 DNA reads as TGTGCCAGCACCAGGGGGCTGGGGGAGACCCAGTACTTC. It encodes CASTRGLGETQYF.

This chain uses TRBV2 with TRBJ2-7; 10 bases map to TRBD1. Unmatched junction bases numbered 7, after V lost 7 bases and J lost 4 bases. Looked up from germline, CDR1 is SNHLY and CDR2 is FYNNEI. The CDR3 sequence is 14 residues long. CDR3 sequence reads: CASKAGTGAYEQYF. The CDR3 DNA reads as TGTGCCAGCAAGGCCGGGACAGGGGCGTACGAGCAGTACTTC.

The CDR3 reads CATSDPLAGGSYNEQFF. The CDR3 DNA reads TGTGCCACCAGTGATCCCCTAGCGGGAGGGTCCTACAATGAGCAGTTCTTC. The chain combines TRBV24-1 with TRBJ2-1; 12 bases fit TRBD2. The trim removed 3 bases at V and 1 base at J, leaving 3 bases unmatched. Germline V lookup: CDR1 KGHDR, CDR2 SFDVKD. CDR3 size: 17 residues.

The V and J genes are TRBV2 and TRBJ1-6, with a possible D match to TRBD1 (5 bases). The CDR3 consists of 12 residues. The V end was cut by 7 bases, the J end by 10 bases, with 11 bases between. Germline CDR1 and CDR2: SNHLY and FYNNEI. The chain's CDR3 is CASTGYYSPLHF. The DNA for the CDR3 is TGTGCCAGCACAGGGTATTACTCACCCCTCCACTTT.

The chain carries TRBV30 and TRBJ2-7; D possibly corresponds to TRBD2 (5 bases). This CDR3 spans 12 amino acids. Trimming shortened V by 2 bases and J by 9 bases, and 14 bases separated the two germline ends. In germline, CDR1 is GTSNPN, CDR2 SVGIG (reference sequence). This chain's CDR3 is CAWSRGRTRQYF. The CDR3 DNA reads TGTGCCTGGAGTCGGGGTCGGACCCGGCAGTACTTC.

In this sample, this clone turned up a few times. The chain is built from TRBV2 and TRBJ2-7; 7 positions agree with TRBD2. The CDR3 spans 15 residues. After removal of 7 bases from V and 6 bases from J, the junction contained 15 bases not matched to a gene. Germline loops: CDR1 SNHLY, CDR2 FYNNEI. The CDR3: CASTASTGLGGEQYF. CDR3 nucleotide sequence: TGTGCCAGCACCGCCTCTACAGGACTAGGCGGCGAGCAGTACTTC. Combining the CDR3 with reference TRBV2 and TRBJ2-7 gives the whole variable domain EPEVTQTPSHQVTQMGQEVILRCVPISNHLYFYWYRQILGQKVEFLVSFYNNEISEKSEIFDDQFSVERPDGSNFTLKIRSTKLEDSAMYFCASTASTGLGGEQYFGPGTRLTVT.

CDR3 protein: CASSIMKEAPPGYTF. The CDR3 nucleotides read TGTGCCAGTAGTATAATGAAGGAGGCCCCCCCTGGCTACACCTTC. The rearrangement uses TRBV19 and TRBJ1-2, with D unresolved. Germline-derived CDR1 and CDR2 are LNHDA and SQIVND (reference sequence). The CDR3 spans 15 residues. The V end was cut by 2 bases, the J end by 7 bases, with 17 bases between. The full variable domain, with the rest looked up from reference TRBV19 and TRBJ1-2, is DGGITQSPKYLFRKEGQNVTLSCEQNLNHDAMYWYRQDPGQGLRLIYYSQIVNDFQKGDIAEGYSVSREKKESFPLTVTSAQKNPTAFYLCASSIMKEAPPGYTFGSGTRLTVV.

V is TRBV19 and J is TRBJ1-3; no firm D call. The CDR3 consists of 14 residues. CDR1 and CDR2 from the germline V gene are LNHDA and SQIVND (reference sequence). V was clipped by 8 bases and J by 4 bases, with 15 bases between them. The CDR3, as DNA: TGTGCCAGTTATAGAACCGGGTCAGGAAACACCATATATTTT. It specifies CASYRTGSGNTIYF. Complete variable domain (other parts from reference TRBV19 and TRBJ1-3): DGGITQSPKYLFRKEGQNVTLSCEQNLNHDAMYWYRQDPGQGLRLIYYSQIVNDFQKGDIAEGYSVSREKKESFPLTVTSAQKNPTAFYLCASYRTGSGNTIYFGEGSWLTVV.